This T cell receptor (beta chain) was sequenced during a study of cytomegalovirus exposure and HLA in healthy donors. 13 Jbeta primers and 60 Vbeta primers were used for the PCR. Using immunoSEQ multiplex PCR, the repertoire was profiled, and TCRdb retains in-frame clones only, with some absent. The table lists under 150,000 clones, about 79% of them singletons. At the time of sampling, donors were nominally healthy, though unrecorded immune exposures were likely. Study conclusions and caveats: Reported results showed that the classifier diagnosed cytomegalovirus status with high specificity and sensitivity. Later analysis revealed greater clonal expansion in HLA-associated TCR beta chains than in equally common others.

This CDR3 spans 11 amino acids. V was pared by 6 bases and J by 8 bases, with 8 bases between. Looked up from germline, CDR1 is MNHEY and CDR2 is SVGAGI. To note about this clone: Antigen: not known.

The sequence was obtained from a man in his forties or fifties in good health and CMV-seronegative. The sequenced material came from PBMCs. This chain links TRBV6-5 with TRBJ2-1; weak D call: TRBD2 (6 bases). The CDR3 spells CASSPGDEQFF. The CDR3 DNA reads TGTGCCAGCAGCCCGGGGGATGAGCAGTTCTTC.